This TCR beta chain comes out of a study of cytomegalovirus exposure and HLA in healthy donors. The CDR3 is made up of 15 amino acids. In germline, CDR1 is LGHNA, CDR2 YNFKEQ. After removal of 1 base from V and 8 bases from J, the junction contained 7 bases not matched to a gene. Amplification used 60 Vbeta primers and 13 Jbeta primers. The data were produced by immunoSEQ multiplex PCR, yet TCRdb's version contains in-frame clones alone and is incomplete. Of 55,000 to 70,000 clones listed, roughly 71% are singletons. Material: PBMCs. The receptor was derived from a woman aged 60-75 years in good health and CMV-seropositive. This chain joins TRBV4-2 and TRBJ1-3; 8 nucleotides agree with TRBD1. CDR3 bases: TGTGCCAGCAGCCAAGGATTGTACAGGGGGGACACCATATATTTT. This codes for CASSQGLYRGDTIYF.